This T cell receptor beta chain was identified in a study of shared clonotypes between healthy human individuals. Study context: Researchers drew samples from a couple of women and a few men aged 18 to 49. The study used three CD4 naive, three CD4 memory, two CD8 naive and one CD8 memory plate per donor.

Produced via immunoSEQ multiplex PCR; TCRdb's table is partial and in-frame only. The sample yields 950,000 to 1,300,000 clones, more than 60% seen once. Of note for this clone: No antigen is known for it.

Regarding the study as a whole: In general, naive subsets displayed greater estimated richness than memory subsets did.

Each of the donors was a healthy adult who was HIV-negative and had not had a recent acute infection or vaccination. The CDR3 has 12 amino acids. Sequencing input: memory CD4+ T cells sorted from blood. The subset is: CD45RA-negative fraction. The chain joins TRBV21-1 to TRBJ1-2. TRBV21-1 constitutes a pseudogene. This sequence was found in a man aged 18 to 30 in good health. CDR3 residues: CASSKAVWGYTF. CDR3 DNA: TGTGCCAGCAGCAAAGCCGTCTGGGGCTACACCTTC.